Listed below are T cell receptor beta chains from one sample, sequenced in a study of neurological immune-mediated disorders. TCRdb redid the calling of the 5' RACE reads with MiXCR, one entry per CDR3 protein. The table includes tens of thousands of distinct CDR3 sequences, about 6.3% detected once. Material: CD4+ T cells from blood. These receptors were obtained from a woman between 35 and 50 years old in good health. Both conserved end residues are part of each CDR3.

cdr3_aa,j_call,v_call
CASSFHTGRDSNQPQHF,TRBJ1-5,TRBV28
CTVLGPANYGYTF,TRBJ1-2,TRBV20-1
CSAPRENTEAFF,TRBJ1-1,TRBV20-1
CASSLGGGAWNTEAFF,TRBJ1-1,TRBV28
CSTGADTEAFF,TRBJ1-1,TRBV29-1
CASRGGGGSGQPQHF,TRBJ1-5,TRBV6-1
CASSPRGQETQYF,TRBJ2-5,TRBV5-1
CASSQPIAKNIQYF,TRBJ2-4,TRBV4-2
CARQGGAKNIQYF,TRBJ2-4,TRBV30
CASSVNRDRDYEQYF,TRBJ2-7,TRBV7-9
CSPPGGGETNEQFF,TRBJ2-1,TRBV20-1
CASSAKAYEQYF,TRBJ2-7,TRBV10-2
CASSSRADTQYF,TRBJ2-3,TRBV12-3/TRBV12-4
CSAREIWRSTDTQYF,TRBJ2-3,TRBV20-1
CASSLGPLPNTIYF,TRBJ1-3,TRBV5-1
CAIRIQGSGELFF,TRBJ2-2,TRBV10-3
CASRPGGGGTSSSNEQYF,TRBJ2-7,TRBV28
CASSSQRTVSTDTQYF,TRBJ2-3,TRBV5-1
CSASPGGGGRAGYNEQFF,TRBJ2-1,TRBV20-1
CASSLGQEAYEQYF,TRBJ2-7,TRBV7-9